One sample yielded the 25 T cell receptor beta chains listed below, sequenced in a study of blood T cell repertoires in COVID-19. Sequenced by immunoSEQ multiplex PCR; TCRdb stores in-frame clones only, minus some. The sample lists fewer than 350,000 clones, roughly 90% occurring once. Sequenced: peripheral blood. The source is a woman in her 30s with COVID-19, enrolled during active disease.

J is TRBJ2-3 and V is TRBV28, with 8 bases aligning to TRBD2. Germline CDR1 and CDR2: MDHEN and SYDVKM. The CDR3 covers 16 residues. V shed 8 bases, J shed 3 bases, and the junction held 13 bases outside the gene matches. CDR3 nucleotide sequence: TGTGCCAGCCTGCCGTTTAGCGGGGCCCGAACAGATACGCAGTATTTT. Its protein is CASLPFSGARTDTQYF. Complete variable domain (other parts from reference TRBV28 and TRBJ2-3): DVKVTQSSRYLVKRTGEKVFLECVQDMDHENMFWYRQDPGLGLRLIYFSYDVKMKEKGDIPEGYSVSREKKERFSLILESASTNQTSMYLCASLPFSGARTDTQYFGPGTRLTVL.

DNA for the CDR3: TGTGCCAGCAGCTTGGACAGGAGCTATGGCTACACCTTC. The encoded protein is CASSLDRSYGYTF. The chain is built from TRBV5-5 and TRBJ1-2, with D tentatively TRBD1 (5 bases). This CDR3 region has 13 residues. Germline loops: CDR1 SGHKS, CDR2 YYEKEE (reference sequence). Between the trimmed V and J ends, which lost 0 bases and 4 bases, there was a span of 7 bases.

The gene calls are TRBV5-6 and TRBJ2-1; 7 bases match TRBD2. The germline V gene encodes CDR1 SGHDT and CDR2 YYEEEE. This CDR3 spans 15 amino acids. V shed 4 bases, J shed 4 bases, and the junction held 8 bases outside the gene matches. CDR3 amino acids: CASSRGGLAYNEQFF. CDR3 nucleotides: TGTGCCAGCAGCCGCGGGGGATTGGCATACAATGAGCAGTTCTTC.

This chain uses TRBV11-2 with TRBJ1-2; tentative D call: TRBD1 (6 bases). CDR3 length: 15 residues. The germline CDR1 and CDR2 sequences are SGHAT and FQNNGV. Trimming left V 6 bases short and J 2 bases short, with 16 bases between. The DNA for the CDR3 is TGTGCCAGCAGGTCTGCCGGGACACCGAACTATGGCTACACCTTC. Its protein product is CASRSAGTPNYGYTF.

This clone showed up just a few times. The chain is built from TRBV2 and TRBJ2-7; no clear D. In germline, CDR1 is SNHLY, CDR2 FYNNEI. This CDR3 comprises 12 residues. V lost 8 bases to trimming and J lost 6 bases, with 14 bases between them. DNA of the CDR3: TGTGCCAGCGGTAGATTTGAGTTCGAGCAGTACTTC. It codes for CASGRFEFEQYF.

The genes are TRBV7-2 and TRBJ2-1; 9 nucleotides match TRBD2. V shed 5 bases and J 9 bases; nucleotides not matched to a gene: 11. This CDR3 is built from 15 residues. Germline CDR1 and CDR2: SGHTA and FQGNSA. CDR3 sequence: CASSIPAGGPGEQFF. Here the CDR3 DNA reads TGTGCCAGCAGCATTCCGGCGGGAGGGCCGGGTGAGCAGTTCTTC.

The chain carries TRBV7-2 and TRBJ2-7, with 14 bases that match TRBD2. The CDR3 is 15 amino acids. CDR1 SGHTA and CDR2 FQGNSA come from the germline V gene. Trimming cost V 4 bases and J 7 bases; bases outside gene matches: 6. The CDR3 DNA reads TGTGCCAGCAGCTCGGGACTAGCGGGAGAGGGGGAGCAGTACTTC. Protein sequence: CASSSGLAGEGEQYF.

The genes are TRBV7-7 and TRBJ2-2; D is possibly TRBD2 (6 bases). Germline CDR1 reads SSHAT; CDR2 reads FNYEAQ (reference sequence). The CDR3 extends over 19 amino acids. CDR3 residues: CASGPLGRRDFPNTGELFF. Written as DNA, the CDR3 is TGTGCTAGCGGCCCATTGGGGAGGAGGGACTTTCCTAACACCGGGGAGCTGTTTTTT. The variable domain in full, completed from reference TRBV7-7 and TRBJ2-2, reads GAGVSQSPRYKVTKRGQDVTLRCDPISSHATLYWYQQALGQGPEFLTYFNYEAQPDKSGLPSDRFSAERPEGSISTLTIQRTEQRDSAMYRCASGPLGRRDFPNTGELFFGEGSRLTVL.

Written as DNA, the CDR3 is TGTGCCAGCAGCTTGAGGGGGGGTGACGTAGATACGCAGTATTTT. This sequence encodes CASSLRGGDVDTQYF. This rearrangement joins TRBV11-2 to TRBJ2-3; tentatively, D is TRBD2 (7 bases). V dropped 3 bases and J dropped 5 bases, with 15 bases sitting between them. The germline V gene has CDR1 SGHAT and CDR2 FQNNGV. The CDR3 is 15 amino acids.

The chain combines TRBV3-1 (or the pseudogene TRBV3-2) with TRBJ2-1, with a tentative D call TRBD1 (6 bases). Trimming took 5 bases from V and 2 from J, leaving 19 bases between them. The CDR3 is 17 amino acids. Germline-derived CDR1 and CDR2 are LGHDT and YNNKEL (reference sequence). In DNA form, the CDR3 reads TGTGCCAGCAGCAAAGTGGGGCAGGGGAGCCCCTACAATGAGCAGTTCTTC. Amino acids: CASSKVGQGSPYNEQFF.

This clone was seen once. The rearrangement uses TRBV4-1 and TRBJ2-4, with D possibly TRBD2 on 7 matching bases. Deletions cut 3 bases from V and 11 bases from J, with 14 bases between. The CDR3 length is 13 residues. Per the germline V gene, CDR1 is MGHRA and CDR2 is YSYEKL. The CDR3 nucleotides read TGCGCCAGCAGCCAGAACGGGGGGCGGGTTCAGTACTTC. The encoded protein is CASSQNGGRVQYF.

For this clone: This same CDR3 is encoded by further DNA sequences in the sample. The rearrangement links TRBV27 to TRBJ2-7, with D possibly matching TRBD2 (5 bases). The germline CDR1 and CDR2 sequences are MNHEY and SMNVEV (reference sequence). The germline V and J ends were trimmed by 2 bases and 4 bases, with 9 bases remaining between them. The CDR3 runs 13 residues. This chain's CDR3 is CASSLGGSYEQYF. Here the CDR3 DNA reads TGTGCCAGCAGTTTAGGTGGGAGTTACGAGCAGTACTTC.

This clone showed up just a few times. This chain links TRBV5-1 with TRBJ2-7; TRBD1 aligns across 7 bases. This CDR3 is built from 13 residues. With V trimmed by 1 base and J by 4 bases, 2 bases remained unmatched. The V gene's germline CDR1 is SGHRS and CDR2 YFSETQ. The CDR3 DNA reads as TGCGCCAGCAGCTTGACAGGGGAATACGAGCAGTACTTC. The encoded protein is CASSLTGEYEQYF.

The CDR3 loop is CASRGTGGYNQPQHF. The CDR3 DNA reads TGTGCCAGCAGGGGGACAGGGGGCTACAATCAGCCCCAGCATTTT. V usage is TRBV28 and J usage is TRBJ1-5; 12 nucleotides match TRBD1. The CDR3 is made up of 15 amino acids. V dropped 6 bases and J dropped 3; count of bases not matched to a gene: 3. Per germline, CDR1 MDHEN and CDR2 SYDVKM.

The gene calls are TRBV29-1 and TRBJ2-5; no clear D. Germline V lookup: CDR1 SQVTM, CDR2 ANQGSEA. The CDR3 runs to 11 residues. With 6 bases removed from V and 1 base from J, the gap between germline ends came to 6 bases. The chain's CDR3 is CSVLPQETQYF. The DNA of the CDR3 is TGCAGCGTCCTCCCCCAAGAGACCCAGTACTTC.

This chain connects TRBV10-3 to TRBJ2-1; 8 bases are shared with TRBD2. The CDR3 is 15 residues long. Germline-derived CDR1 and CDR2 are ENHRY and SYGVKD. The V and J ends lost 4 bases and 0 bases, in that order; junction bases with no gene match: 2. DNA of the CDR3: TGTGCCATCAGTGTTAGCGGGGCCTCCTACAATGAGCAGTTCTTC. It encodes CAISVSGASYNEQFF.

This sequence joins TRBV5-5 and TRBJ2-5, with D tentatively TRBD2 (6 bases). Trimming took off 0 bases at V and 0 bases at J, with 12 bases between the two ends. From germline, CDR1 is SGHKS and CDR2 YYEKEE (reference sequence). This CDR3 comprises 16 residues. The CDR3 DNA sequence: TGTGCCAGCAGCTTGGCCCCTAGCGTAAACCAAGAGACCCAGTACTTC. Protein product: CASSLAPSVNQETQYF. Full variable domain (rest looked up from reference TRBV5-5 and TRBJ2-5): DAGVTQSPTHLIKTRGQQVTLRCSPISGHKSVSWYQQVLGQGPQFIFQYYEKEERGRGNFPDRFSARQFPNYSSELNVNALLLGDSALYLCASSLAPSVNQETQYFGPGTRLLVL.

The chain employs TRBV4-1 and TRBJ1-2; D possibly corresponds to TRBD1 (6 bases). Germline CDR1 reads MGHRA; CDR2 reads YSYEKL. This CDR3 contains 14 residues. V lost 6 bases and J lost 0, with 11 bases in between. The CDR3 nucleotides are TGCGCCAGCAGTAAGACAGGCACTAACTATGGCTACACCTTC. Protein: CASSKTGTNYGYTF.

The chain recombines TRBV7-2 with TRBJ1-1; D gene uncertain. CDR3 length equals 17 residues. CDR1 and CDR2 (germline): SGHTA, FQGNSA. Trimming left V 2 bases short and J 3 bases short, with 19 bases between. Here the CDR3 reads CASSLYPDRRADTEAFF. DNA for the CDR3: TGTGCCAGCAGCTTATACCCTGATAGGCGCGCGGACACTGAAGCTTTCTTT. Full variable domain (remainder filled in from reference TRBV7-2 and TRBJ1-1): GAGVSQSPSNKVTEKGKDVELRCDPISGHTALYWYRQSLGQGLEFLIYFQGNSAPDKSGLPSDRFSAERTGGSVSTLTIQRTQQEDSAVYLCASSLYPDRRADTEAFFGQGTRLTVV.

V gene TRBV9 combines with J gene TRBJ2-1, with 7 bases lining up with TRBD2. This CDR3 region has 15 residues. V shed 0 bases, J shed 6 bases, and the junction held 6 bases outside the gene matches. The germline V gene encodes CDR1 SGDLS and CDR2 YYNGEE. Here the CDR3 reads CASSVVVGGLNEQFF. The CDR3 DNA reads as TGTGCCAGCAGCGTAGTTGTGGGAGGGCTCAATGAGCAGTTCTTC.

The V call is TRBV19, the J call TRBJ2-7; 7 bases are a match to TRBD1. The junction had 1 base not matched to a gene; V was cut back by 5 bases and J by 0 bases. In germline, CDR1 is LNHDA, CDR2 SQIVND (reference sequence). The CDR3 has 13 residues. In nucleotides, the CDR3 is TGTGCCAGTAGTTGGGACAGCTCCTACGAGCAGTACTTC. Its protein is CASSWDSSYEQYF.

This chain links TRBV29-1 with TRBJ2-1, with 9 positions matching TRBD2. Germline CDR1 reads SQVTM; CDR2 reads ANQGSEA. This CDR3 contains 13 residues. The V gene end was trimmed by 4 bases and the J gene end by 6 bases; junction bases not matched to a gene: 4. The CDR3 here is CSVAGTSLNEQFF. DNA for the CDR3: TGCAGCGTTGCCGGGACTAGCCTCAATGAGCAGTTCTTC.

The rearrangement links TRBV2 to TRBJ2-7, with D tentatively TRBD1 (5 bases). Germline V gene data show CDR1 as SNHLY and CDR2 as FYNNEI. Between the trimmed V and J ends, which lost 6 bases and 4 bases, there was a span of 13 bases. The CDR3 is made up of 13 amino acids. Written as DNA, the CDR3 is TGTGCCAGCAGCACTCTTCCAGGGTACGAGCAGTACTTC. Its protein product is CASSTLPGYEQYF.

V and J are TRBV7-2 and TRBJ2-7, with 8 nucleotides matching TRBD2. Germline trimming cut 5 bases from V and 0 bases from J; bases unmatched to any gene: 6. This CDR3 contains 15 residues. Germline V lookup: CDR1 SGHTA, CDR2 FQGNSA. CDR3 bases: TGTGCCAGCAGCCGGGGGGGAGGGAGCTCCTACGAGCAGTACTTC. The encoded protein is CASSRGGGSSYEQYF.

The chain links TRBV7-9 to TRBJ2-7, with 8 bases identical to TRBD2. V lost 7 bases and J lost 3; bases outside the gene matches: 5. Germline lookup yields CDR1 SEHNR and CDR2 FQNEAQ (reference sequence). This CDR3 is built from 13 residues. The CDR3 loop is CASTSSGYYEQYF. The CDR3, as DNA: TGTGCCAGCACGTCTAGCGGGTACTACGAGCAGTACTTC.